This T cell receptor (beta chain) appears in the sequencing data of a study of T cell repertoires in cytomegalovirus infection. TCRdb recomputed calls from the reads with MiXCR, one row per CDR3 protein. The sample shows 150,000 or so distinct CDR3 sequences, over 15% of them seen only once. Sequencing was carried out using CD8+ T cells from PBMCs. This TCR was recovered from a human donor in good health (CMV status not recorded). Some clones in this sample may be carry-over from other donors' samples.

The CDR3 DNA sequence: TGTGCCAGCGACTCGGGTCAAACAGATACGCAGTATTTT. Its translation is CASDSGQTDTQYF. The chain is built from TRBV28 and TRBJ2-3; D unresolved. This CDR3 is built from 13 residues. V was trimmed by 8 bases and J by 3 bases, leaving 12 bases between them. Germline V gene data show CDR1 as MDHEN and CDR2 as SYDVKM. Drawing the rest from reference TRBV28 and TRBJ2-3, the complete variable domain is DVKVTQSSRYLVKRTGEKVFLECVQDMDHENMFWYRQDPGLGLRLIYFSYDVKMKEKGDIPEGYSVSREKKERFSLILESASTNQTSMYLCASDSGQTDTQYFGPGTRLTVL.